Included here is one T cell receptor beta chain sequence, with context. In the original workflow: Amplification from reference gene primers served as the basis for estimated nucleated cell counts. Assay used: immunoSEQ multiplex PCR; TCRdb lists only in-frame clones, some missing. V and J calls and clone size follow that table, whereas D and trimming were derived from the DNA. The sample consists of approximately 200,000 clones, around 85% of them appearing once. These data come from a study of blood T cell repertoires in COVID-19. For the study at large: COVID-19 samples collected from the United States, Italy and Spain covered acute and convalescent phases. The cDNA or gDNA used as material had been derived from T cells, B-cell-depleted T cells, or PBMCs.

Germline V CDR1 and CDR2: LGHNA, YSLEER. J gave up 1 base and V 5 bases, and 3 bases lay outside the gene matches. CDR3 length: 14 amino acids. This clonotype originated in a human donor with active or convalescent COVID-19. The donor label of this sample is uncertain. V usage is TRBV4-3 and J usage is TRBJ2-7; 9 bases fit TRBD1. Sequencing was done on a sample of peripheral blood. The CDR3 coding sequence is TGCGCCAGCAGCTCCGGGACAGGGTCCTACGAGCAGTACTTC. Residues: CASSSGTGSYEQYF.